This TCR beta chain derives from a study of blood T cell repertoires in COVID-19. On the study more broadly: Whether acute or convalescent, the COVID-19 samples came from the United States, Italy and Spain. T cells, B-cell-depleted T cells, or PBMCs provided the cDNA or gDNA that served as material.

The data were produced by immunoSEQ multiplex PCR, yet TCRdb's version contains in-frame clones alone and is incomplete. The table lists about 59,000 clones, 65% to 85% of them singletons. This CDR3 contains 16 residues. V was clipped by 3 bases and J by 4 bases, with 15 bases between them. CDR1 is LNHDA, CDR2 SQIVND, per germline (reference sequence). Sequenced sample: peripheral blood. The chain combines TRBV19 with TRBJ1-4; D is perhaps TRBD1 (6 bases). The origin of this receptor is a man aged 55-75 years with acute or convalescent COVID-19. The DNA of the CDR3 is TGTGCCAGTAGTATTGGATCGGGACAACTTAATGAAAAACTGTTTTTT. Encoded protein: CASSIGSGQLNEKLFF.